This T cell receptor beta chain stems from a study of CD8+CD57+ T cells in acquired aplastic anemia. Study-level background: The study obtained an average of 3.2 ug of DNA from sorted CD4+ and CD8+ cells.

The germline gives CDR1 LGHDT, CDR2 YNNKEL (reference sequence). This CDR3 is 14 amino acids long. V lost 1 base and J 5 bases, leaving 11 bases between the germline ends. The template used for profiling TCR beta VDJ and CDR3 was genomic DNA. One entry per CDR3 protein, called by TCRdb with MiXCR from the reads. The sample has about 160,000 distinct CDR3 sequences, roughly 47% seen once. The chain couples TRBV3-1 to TRBJ1-2, with D maybe TRBD1 (5 bases). The sample taken for sequencing was sorted CD4+, CD8+, or CD8+CD57+ T cells (not recorded which) from PBMCs. The receptor comes from a human donor in good health. The CDR3, as DNA: TGTGCCAGCAGCCAAGGGGCGGGGGGATATGGCTACACCTTC. This translates into CASSQGAGGYGYTF.